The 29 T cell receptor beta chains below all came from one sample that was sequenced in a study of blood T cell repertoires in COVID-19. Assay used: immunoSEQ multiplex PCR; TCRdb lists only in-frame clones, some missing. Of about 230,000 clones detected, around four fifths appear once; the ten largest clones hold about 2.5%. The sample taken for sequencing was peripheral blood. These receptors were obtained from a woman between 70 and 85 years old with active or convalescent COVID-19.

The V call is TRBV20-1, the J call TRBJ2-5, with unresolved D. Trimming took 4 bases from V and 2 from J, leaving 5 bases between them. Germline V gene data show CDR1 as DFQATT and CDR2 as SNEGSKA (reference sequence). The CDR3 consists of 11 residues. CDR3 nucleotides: TGCAGTGCTACCAGTCAAGAGACCCAGTACTTC. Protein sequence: CSATSQETQYF.

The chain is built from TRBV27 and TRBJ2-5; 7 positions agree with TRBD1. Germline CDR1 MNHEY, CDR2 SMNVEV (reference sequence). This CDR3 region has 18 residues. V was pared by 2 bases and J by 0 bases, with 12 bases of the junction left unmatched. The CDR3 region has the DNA TGTGCCAGCAGTTTAAAATCGCCTTTAGGGGGCGACCAAGAGACCCAGTACTTC. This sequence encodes CASSLKSPLGGDQETQYF.

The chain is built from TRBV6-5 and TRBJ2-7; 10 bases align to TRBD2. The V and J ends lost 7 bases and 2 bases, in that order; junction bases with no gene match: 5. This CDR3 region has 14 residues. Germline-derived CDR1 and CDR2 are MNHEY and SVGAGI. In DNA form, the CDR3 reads TGTGCCAGCACCCCACTAGCGGGGCCCTACGAGCAGTACTTC. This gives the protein CASTPLAGPYEQYF.

CDR3: CASRKGSWTGELFF. The CDR3 DNA follows: TGTGCCAGCAGAAAGGGGTCATGGACCGGGGAGCTGTTTTTT. The chain recombines TRBV28 with TRBJ2-2; maybe TRBD1 (5 bases). Trimming took 6 bases from V and 5 from J, leaving 13 bases between them. The CDR3 is 14 residues long. Germline V gene sequence: CDR1 MDHEN, CDR2 SYDVKM.

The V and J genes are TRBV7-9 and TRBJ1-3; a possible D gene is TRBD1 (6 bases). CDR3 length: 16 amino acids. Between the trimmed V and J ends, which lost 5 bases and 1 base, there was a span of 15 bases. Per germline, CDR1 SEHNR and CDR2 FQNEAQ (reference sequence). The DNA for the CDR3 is TGTGCCAGCAGCCCTACAGGGTTGGCTTCTGGAAACACCATATATTTT. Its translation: CASSPTGLASGNTIYF. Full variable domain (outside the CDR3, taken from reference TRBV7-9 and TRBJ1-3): DTGVSQNPRHKITKRGQNVTFRCDPISEHNRLYWYRQTLGQGPEFLTYFQNEAQLEKSRLLSDRFSAERPKGSFSTLEIQRTEQGDSAMYLCASSPTGLASGNTIYFGEGSWLTVV.

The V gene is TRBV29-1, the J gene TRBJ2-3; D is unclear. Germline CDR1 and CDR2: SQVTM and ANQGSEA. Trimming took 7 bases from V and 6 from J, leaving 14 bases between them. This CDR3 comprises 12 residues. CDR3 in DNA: TGCAGCGCCGACCAGGTCATGGATACGCAGTATTTT. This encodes CSADQVMDTQYF.

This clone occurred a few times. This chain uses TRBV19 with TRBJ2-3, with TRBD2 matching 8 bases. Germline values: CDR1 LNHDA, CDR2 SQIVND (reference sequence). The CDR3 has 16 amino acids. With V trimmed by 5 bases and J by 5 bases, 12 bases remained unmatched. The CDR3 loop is CASSSSGSERGDTQYF. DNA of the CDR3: TGTGCCAGTAGTTCGAGCGGGAGCGAGCGAGGAGATACGCAGTATTTT.

In DNA form, the CDR3 reads TGTGCCAGCAGTTACCCTGGGACTAGTAGCAATGAGCAGTTCTTC. As protein: CASSYPGTSSNEQFF. The V and J genes are TRBV6-6 and TRBJ2-1; 8 positions match TRBD2. Germline V gene sequence: CDR1 MNHNY, CDR2 SVGAGI (reference sequence). The CDR3 is 15 amino acids. The V and J ends lost 2 bases and 6 bases, in that order; junction bases with no gene match: 6.

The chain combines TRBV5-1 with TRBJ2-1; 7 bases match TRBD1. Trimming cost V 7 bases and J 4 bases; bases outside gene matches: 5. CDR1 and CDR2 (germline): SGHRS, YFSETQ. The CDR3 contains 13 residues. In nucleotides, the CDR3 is TGCGCCAGCTGGGGACAGTCTTACAATGAGCAGTTCTTC. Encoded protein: CASWGQSYNEQFF. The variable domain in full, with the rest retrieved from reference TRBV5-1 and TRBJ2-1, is KAGVTQTPRYLIKTRGQQVTLSCSPISGHRSVSWYQQTPGQGLQFLFEYFSETQRNKGNFPGRFSGRQFSNSRSEMNVSTLELGDSALYLCASWGQSYNEQFFGPGTRLTVL.

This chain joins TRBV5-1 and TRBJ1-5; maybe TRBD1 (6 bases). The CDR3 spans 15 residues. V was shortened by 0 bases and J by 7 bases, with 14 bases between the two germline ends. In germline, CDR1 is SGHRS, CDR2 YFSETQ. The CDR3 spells CASSLGQGRKQPQHF. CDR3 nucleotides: TGCGCCAGCAGCTTGGGCCAGGGGAGAAAGCAGCCCCAGCATTTT.

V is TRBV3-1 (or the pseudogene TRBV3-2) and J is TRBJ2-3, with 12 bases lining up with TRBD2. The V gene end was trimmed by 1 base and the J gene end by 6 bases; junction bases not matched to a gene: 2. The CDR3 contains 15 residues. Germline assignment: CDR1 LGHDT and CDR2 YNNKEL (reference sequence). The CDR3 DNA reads TGTGCCAGCAGCCAAGGGACTAGCGGGGCCGATACGCAGTATTTT. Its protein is CASSQGTSGADTQYF.

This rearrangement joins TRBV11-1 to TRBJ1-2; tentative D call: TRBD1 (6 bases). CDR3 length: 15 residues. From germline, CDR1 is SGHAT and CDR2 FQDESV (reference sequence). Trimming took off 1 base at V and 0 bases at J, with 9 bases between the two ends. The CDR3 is CASSLGTATNYGYTF. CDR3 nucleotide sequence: TGTGCCAGCAGCTTAGGGACAGCCACTAACTATGGCTACACCTTC.

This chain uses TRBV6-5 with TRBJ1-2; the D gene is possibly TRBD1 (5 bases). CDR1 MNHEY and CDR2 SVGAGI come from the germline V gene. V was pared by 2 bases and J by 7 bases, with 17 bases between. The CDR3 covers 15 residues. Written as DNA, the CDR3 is TGTGCCAGCAGTTACCAGCAGGAGGGGAAGGTTGGCTACACCTTC. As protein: CASSYQQEGKVGYTF.

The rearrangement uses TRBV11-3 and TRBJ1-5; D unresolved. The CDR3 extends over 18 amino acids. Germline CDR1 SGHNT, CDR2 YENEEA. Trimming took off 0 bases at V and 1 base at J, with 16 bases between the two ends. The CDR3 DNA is TGTGCCAGCAGCTTAGAAGGGCGGGGAGAAGGGAGCAATCAGCCCCAGCATTTT. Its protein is CASSLEGRGEGSNQPQHF.

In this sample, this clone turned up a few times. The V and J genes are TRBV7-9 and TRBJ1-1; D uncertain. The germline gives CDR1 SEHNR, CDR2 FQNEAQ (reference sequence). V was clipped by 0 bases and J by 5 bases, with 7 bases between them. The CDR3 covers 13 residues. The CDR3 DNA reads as TGTGCCAGCAGCTTAGCGCGGGTGACTGAAGCTTTCTTT. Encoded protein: CASSLARVTEAFF.

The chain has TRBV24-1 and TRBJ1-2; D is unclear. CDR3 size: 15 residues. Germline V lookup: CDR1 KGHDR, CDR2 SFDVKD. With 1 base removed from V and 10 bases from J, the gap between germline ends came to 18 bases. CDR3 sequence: CATSDLTRPPGNYTF. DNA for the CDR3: TGTGCCACCAGTGATTTAACCAGGCCGCCTGGAAACTACACCTTC.

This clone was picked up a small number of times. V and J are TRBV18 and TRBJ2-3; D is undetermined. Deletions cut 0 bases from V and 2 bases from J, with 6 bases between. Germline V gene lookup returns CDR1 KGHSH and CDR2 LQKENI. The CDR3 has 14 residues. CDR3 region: CASSPPTHTDTQYF. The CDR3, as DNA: TGTGCCAGCTCACCACCGACACACACAGATACGCAGTATTTT.

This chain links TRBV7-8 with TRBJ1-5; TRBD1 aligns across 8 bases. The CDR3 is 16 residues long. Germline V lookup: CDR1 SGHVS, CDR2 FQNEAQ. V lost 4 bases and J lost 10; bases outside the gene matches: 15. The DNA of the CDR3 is TGTGCCAGCAGCTCCGGTTTCGGGACAGGCCCGATCCCCCAGCATTTT. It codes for CASSSGFGTGPIPQHF.

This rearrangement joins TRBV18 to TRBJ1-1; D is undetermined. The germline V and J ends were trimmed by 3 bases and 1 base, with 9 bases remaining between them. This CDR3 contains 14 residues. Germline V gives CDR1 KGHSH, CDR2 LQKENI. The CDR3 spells CASSPWVANTEAFF. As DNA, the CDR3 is TGTGCCAGCTCACCGTGGGTAGCGAACACTGAAGCTTTCTTT.

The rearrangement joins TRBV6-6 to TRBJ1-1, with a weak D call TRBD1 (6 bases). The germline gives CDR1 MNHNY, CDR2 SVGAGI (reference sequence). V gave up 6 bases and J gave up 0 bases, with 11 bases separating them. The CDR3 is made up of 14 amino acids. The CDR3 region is CASRSRDMNTEAFF. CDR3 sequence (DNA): TGTGCCAGCAGGTCTCGGGACATGAACACTGAAGCTTTCTTT.

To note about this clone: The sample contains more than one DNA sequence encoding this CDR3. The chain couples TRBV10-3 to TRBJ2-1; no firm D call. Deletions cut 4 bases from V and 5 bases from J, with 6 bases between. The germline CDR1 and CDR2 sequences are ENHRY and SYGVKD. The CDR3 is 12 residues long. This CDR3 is CAISGLDNEQFF. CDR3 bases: TGTGCCATCAGTGGTCTAGACAATGAGCAGTTCTTC.

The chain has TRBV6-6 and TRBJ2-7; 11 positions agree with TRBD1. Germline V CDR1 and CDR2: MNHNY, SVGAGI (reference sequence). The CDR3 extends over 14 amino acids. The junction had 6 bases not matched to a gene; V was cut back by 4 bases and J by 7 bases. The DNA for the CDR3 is TGTGCCAGCAGTTTAGGACAGGGGGCTCGGGAGCAGTACTTC. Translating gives CASSLGQGAREQYF.

CDR3 sequence: CASSQTGTTNEKLFF. CDR3 coding DNA: TGTGCCAGCAGTCAAACAGGGACAACTAATGAAAAACTGTTTTTT. The chain links TRBV9 to TRBJ1-4; perhaps TRBD1 as D (6 bases). Germline CDR1 and CDR2: SGDLS and YYNGEE. The germline V and J ends were trimmed by 5 bases and 0 bases, with 11 bases remaining between them. The CDR3 totals 15 residues.

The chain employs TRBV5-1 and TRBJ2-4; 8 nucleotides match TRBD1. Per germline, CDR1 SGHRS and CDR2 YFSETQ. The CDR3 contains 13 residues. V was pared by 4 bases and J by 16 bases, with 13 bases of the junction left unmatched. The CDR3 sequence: CASSPGQEGGRYF. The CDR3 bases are TGCGCCAGCAGCCCGGGACAGGAGGGGGGTCGATACTTC.

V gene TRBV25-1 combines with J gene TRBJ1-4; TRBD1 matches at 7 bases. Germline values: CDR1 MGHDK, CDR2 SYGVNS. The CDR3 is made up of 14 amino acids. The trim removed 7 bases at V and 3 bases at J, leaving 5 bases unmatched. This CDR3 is CASTRTGSNEKLFF. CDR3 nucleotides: TGTGCCAGCACCAGGACAGGTTCTAATGAAAAACTGTTTTTT.

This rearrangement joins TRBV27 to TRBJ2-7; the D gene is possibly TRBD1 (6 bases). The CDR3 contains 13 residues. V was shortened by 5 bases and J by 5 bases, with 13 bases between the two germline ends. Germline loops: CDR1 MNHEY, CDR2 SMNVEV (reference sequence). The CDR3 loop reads CASSRTAWDEQYF. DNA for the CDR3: TGTGCCAGCAGTCGGACAGCGTGGGACGAGCAGTACTTC.

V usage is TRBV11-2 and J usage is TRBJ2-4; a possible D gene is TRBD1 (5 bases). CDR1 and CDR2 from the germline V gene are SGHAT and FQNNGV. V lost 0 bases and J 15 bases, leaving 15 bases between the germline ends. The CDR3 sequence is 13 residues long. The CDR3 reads CASSLDPGSVWYF. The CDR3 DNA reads TGTGCCAGCAGCTTAGATCCAGGGTCCGTATGGTACTTC.

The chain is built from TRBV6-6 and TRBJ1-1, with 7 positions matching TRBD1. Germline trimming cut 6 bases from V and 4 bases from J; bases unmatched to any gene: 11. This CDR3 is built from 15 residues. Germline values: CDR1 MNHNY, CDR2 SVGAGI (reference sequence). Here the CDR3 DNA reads TGTGCCAGCAGCCAAAAGGGGGCGGGGGGCACTGAAGCTTTCTTT. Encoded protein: CASSQKGAGGTEAFF.

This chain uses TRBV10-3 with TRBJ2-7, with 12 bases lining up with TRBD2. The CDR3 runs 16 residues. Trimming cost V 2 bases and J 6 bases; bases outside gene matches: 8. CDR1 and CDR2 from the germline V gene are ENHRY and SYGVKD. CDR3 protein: CAISEPNLAGGPEQYF. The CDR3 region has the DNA TGTGCCATCAGTGAGCCGAATCTAGCGGGAGGGCCCGAGCAGTACTTC.